What follows are 15 T cell receptor beta chains derived from one specimen sequenced in a study of T cell repertoires in cytomegalovirus infection. Antigens of these TCRs are unknown. TCRdb fed the reads into MiXCR, producing one record per CDR3 protein. This table holds approximately 600,000 distinct CDR3 sequences, just under 40% found once. Sequencing used cultured PBMCs, obtained from culture after CMV antigen stimulation. The receptors come from a human donor in good health (CMV status not recorded). Some clones in this sample may be carry-over from other donors' samples.

The rearrangement links TRBV5-4 to TRBJ2-2; maybe TRBD2 (6 bases). This CDR3 comprises 17 residues. Per germline, CDR1 SGHNT and CDR2 YYREEE (reference sequence). V lost 4 bases and J lost 6, with 22 bases in between. Here the CDR3 DNA reads TGTGCCAGCAGCACCTCCGCTCTTAGGACTATCGCCGGGGAGCTGTTTTTT. Protein sequence: CASSTSALRTIAGELFF.

The rearrangement joins TRBV5-1 to TRBJ1-2, with D unresolved. Trimming pared 0 bases from V and 6 bases from J, leaving 12 bases between. The CDR3 is made up of 14 amino acids. Germline CDR1 and CDR2: SGHRS and YFSETQ. CDR3 DNA sequence: TGCGCCAGCAGCTTGGAGGCTCCGATGGATGGCTACACCTTC. Its translation is CASSLEAPMDGYTF.

This chain joins TRBV18 and TRBJ1-1, with TRBD1 as a possible D gene (6 bases). This CDR3 region has 15 residues. CDR1 and CDR2 (germline): KGHSH, LQKENI. The ends were cut back, 3 bases at V and 0 bases at J, with 11 bases in the middle. The CDR3 DNA reads TGTGCCAGCTCACCCCGACAGGACATGAACACTGAAGCTTTCTTT. Its protein product is CASSPRQDMNTEAFF.

The V and J genes are TRBV7-2 and TRBJ2-3; 8 bases map to TRBD2. This CDR3 is built from 15 residues. The germline CDR1 and CDR2 sequences are SGHTA and FQGNSA. V lost 3 bases and J lost 6; bases outside the gene matches: 8. CDR3: CASSFSSGRADTQYF. The CDR3 DNA reads as TGTGCCAGCAGCTTCTCTTCCGGGAGGGCGGATACGCAGTATTTT.

This chain joins TRBV29-1 and TRBJ1-1; 7 positions match TRBD1. CDR3 size: 14 residues. CDR1 and CDR2 (germline): SQVTM, ANQGSEA. The ends lost 4 bases at V and 5 bases at J; junction bases unmatched: 10. Written as DNA, the CDR3 is TGCAGCGTTGCCCTTCGACAGGGTCATACTGAAGCTTTCTTT. Translation gives CSVALRQGHTEAFF.

The chain is built from TRBV19 and TRBJ2-7, with D perhaps assigned TRBD1 or TRBD2 (5 bases each). V lost 2 bases, J lost 1 base, and 12 bases lay in between. The CDR3 length is 15 residues. Germline V gene lookup returns CDR1 LNHDA and CDR2 SQIVND (reference sequence). The CDR3 loop reads CASSIFHGASYEQYF. CDR3 DNA sequence: TGTGCCAGTAGTATATTTCACGGGGCTTCCTACGAGCAGTACTTC.

The J gene is TRBJ2-3, the V gene TRBV12-3 or TRBV12-4, with D uncertain. This CDR3 has 12 amino acids. V gave up 6 bases and J gave up 4 bases, with 8 bases separating them. CDR3 region: CASSSYPDTQYF. The CDR3 DNA reads as TGTGCCAGCAGCAGCTATCCAGATACGCAGTATTTT.

This clonotype is a singleton in its sample. The CDR3 loop reads CATKGEYTEAFF. The CDR3 region has the DNA TGTGCCACGAAGGGGGAGTACACTGAAGCTTTCTTT. This chain links TRBV28 with TRBJ1-1, with a weak D call TRBD1 (6 bases). V was clipped by 10 bases and J by 3 bases, with 12 bases between them. In germline, CDR1 is MDHEN, CDR2 SYDVKM. The CDR3 is made up of 12 amino acids.

The rearrangement uses TRBV28 and TRBJ2-2; D is perhaps TRBD2 (6 bases). Trimming took 8 bases from V and 5 from J, leaving 21 bases between them. This CDR3 has 16 residues. Germline CDR1 is MDHEN and CDR2 is SYDVKM. In DNA, the CDR3 is TGTGCCAGCGAGCCCCGGGGGACGGGAAGTACCGGGGAGCTGTTTTTT. Residues: CASEPRGTGSTGELFF.

This clonotype was detected a few times. J is TRBJ2-1 and V is TRBV7-2; 8 bases fit TRBD2. Germline-derived CDR1 and CDR2 are SGHTA and FQGNSA. CDR3 size: 15 residues. V dropped 3 bases and J dropped 4; count of bases not matched to a gene: 5. The CDR3 loop reads CASSFTAGAYNEQFF. CDR3 bases: TGTGCCAGCAGCTTTACAGCGGGAGCTTACAATGAGCAGTTCTTC.

J is TRBJ1-3 and V is TRBV7-2, with 9 bases that match TRBD1. V lost 1 base and J lost 4; bases outside the gene matches: 2. Germline CDR1 and CDR2: SGHTA and FQGNSA. CDR3 length: 15 residues. The CDR3 DNA reads as TGTGCCAGCAGCTTAGTTGGGACAGGGGGAAACACCATATATTTT. This codes for CASSLVGTGGNTIYF.

A note on this clonotype: A much larger clone differs from this one at a single base, so this may be a read error. This chain uses TRBV7-2 with TRBJ1-2; D ambiguous. The germline CDR1 and CDR2 sequences are SGHTA and FQGNSA. This CDR3 is built from 15 residues. CDR3 DNA: TGTGCCGGCAGCTTAGTTGCGTTGGCTAACTATGGCTACACCTTC. Translated: CAGSLVALANYGYTF.

Many counts were recorded for this clonotype. The chain uses TRBV7-2 and TRBJ2-7, with 12 bases that match TRBD2. Germline values: CDR1 SGHTA, CDR2 FQGNSA. The CDR3 is 14 residues long. Unmatched junction bases numbered 0, after V lost 6 bases and J lost 0 bases. The CDR3 spells CASRTSGSSYEQYF. CDR3 nucleotide sequence: TGTGCCAGCAGGACTAGCGGGAGCTCCTACGAGCAGTACTTC.

This chain joins TRBV5-6 and TRBJ2-1; D perhaps matches TRBD2 (6 bases). The CDR3 totals 15 residues. Germline V gene sequence: CDR1 SGHDT, CDR2 YYEEEE. V lost 3 bases and J lost 13, with 23 bases in between. CDR3 nucleotides: TGTGCCAGCAGCTCGGGCGGGATCTACCGCGGAAAACAGTTCTTC. This gives the protein CASSSGGIYRGKQFF.

The chain links TRBV6-6 to TRBJ2-3; TRBD2 matches 8 bases. Germline V gene lookup returns CDR1 MNHNY and CDR2 SVGAGI (reference sequence). V lost 7 bases and J lost 5; bases outside the gene matches: 8. CDR3 length: 14 residues. The CDR3, as DNA: TGTGCCAGCAATGCGCGGGGGGTGCAAGATACGCAGTATTTT. This encodes CASNARGVQDTQYF.